These T cell receptor beta chains were read from a single sample in a study of response to subunit inactivated influenza vaccine. Via MiXCR, TCRdb re-called the RT-PCR reads, giving one row per CDR3 protein. The table shows around 490,000 distinct CDR3 sequences, with approximately 7.6% occurring only once. The input for sequencing was PBMCs from blood, taken roughly 24 months after vaccination. These receptors were taken from a man between 50 and 69 years old who received an inactivated influenza vaccine. Both conserved end residues are part of each CDR3. Each record gives: clone size, D gene, V gene, J gene, CDR3 protein, CDR3 DNA. A D gene is named only where the DNA matches it firmly. Rows give clone size only sometimes, using once, few, many, or a class for an expanded clone.

clone_size: many
d_call: TRBD1
v_call: TRBV10-3
j_call: TRBJ2-5
cdr3_aa: CAISTGVLKSQETQYF
cdr3_nt: TGTGCCATCAGCACAGGGGTCCTGAAATCTCAAGAGACCCAGTACTTC

clone_size: NA
d_call: TRBD2
v_call: TRBV28
j_call: TRBJ2-3
cdr3_aa: CAGSGGRRDTQYF
cdr3_nt: TGTGCCGGTAGCGGGGGGAGAAGAGATACGCAGTATTTT

clone_size: few
d_call: TRBD2
v_call: TRBV11-2
j_call: TRBJ2-4
cdr3_aa: CASSLRVASGRAENIQYF
cdr3_nt: TGTGCCAGCAGCTTAAGAGTAGCTAGCGGGAGGGCCGAAAACATTCAGTACTTC

clone_size: many
d_call: NA
v_call: TRBV6-2/TRBV6-3
j_call: TRBJ1-1
cdr3_aa: CASIRKENTEAFF
cdr3_nt: TGTGCCAGCATCCGAAAAGAGAACACTGAAGCTTTCTTT

clone_size: NA
d_call: NA
v_call: TRBV3-1
j_call: TRBJ2-7
cdr3_aa: CASSPKGREYLHEQYF
cdr3_nt: TGTGCCAGCAGCCCCAAAGGAAGGGAGTACCTCCACGAGCAGTACTTC

clone_size: NA
d_call: NA
v_call: TRBV4-3
j_call: TRBJ2-5
cdr3_aa: CASSPITGITETQYF
cdr3_nt: TGCGCCAGCAGCCCAATAACGGGGATTACAGAGACCCAGTACTTC

clone_size: few
d_call: TRBD2
v_call: TRBV28
j_call: TRBJ2-1
cdr3_aa: CASSLTLAGMSYNEQFF
cdr3_nt: TGTGCCAGCAGCCTTACGCTAGCGGGGATGTCCTACAATGAGCAGTTCTTC

clone_size: NA
d_call: NA
v_call: TRBV25-1
j_call: TRBJ2-3
cdr3_aa: CASSVGSDRDTQYF
cdr3_nt: TGTGCCAGCAGTGTGGGTAGCGATAGAGATACGCAGTATTTT

clone_size: NA
d_call: NA
v_call: TRBV20-1
j_call: TRBJ2-1
cdr3_aa: CSARGTNFFNYNEQFF
cdr3_nt: TGCAGTGCTAGAGGAACTAACTTCTTTAACTACAATGAGCAGTTCTTC

clone_size: NA
d_call: NA
v_call: TRBV6-5
j_call: TRBJ2-3
cdr3_aa: CASSYPRGGQPTDTQYF
cdr3_nt: TGTGCCAGCAGTTACCCTAGGGGGGGGCAACCCACAGATACGCAGTATTTT